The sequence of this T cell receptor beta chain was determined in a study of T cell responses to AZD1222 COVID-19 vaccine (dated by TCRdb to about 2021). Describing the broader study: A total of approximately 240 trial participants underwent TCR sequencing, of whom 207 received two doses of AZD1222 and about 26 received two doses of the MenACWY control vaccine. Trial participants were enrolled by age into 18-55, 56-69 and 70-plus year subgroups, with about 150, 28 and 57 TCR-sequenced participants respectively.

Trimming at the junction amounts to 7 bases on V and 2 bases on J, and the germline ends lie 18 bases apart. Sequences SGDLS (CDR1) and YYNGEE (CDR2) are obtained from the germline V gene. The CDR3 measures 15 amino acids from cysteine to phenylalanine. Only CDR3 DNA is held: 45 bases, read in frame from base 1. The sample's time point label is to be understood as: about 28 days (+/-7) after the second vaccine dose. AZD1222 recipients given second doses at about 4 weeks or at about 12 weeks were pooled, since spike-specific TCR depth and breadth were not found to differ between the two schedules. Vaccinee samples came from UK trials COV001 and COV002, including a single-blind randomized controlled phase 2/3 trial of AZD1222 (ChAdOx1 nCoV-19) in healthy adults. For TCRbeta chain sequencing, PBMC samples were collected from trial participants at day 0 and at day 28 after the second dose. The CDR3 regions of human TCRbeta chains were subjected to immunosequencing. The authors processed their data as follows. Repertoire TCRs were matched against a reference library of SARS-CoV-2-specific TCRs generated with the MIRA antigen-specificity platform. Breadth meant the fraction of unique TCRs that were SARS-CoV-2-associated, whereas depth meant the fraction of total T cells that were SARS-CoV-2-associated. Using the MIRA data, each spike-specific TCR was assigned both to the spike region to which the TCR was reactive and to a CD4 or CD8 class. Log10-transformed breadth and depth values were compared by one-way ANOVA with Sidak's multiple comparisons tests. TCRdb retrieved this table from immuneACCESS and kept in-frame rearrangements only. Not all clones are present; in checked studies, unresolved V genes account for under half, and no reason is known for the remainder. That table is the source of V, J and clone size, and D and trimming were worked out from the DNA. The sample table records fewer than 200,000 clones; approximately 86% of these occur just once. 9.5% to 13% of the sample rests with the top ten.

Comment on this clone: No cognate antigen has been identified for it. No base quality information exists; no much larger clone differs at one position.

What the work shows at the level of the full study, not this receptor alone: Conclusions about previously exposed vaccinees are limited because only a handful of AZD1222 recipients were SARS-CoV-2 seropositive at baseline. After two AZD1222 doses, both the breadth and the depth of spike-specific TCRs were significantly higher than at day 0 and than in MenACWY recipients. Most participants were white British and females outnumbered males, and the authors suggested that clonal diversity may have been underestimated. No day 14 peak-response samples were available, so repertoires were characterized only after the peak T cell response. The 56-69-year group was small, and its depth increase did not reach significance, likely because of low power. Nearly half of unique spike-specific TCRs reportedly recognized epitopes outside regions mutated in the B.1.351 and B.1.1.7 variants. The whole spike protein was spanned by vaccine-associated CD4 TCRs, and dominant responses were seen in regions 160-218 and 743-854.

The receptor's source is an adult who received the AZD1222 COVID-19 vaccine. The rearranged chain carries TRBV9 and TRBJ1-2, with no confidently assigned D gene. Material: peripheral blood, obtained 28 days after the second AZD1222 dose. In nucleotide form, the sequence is TGTGCCAGCCAGTCGGTCGCCCCCTCCAACTATGGCTACACCTTC. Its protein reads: CASQSVAPSNYGYTF.